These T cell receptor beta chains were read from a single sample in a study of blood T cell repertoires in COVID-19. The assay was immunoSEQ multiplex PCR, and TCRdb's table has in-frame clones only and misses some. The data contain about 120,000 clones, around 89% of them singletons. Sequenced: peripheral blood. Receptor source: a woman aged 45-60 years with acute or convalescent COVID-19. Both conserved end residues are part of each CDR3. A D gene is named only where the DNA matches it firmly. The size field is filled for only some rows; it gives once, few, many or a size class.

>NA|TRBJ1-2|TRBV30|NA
TGTGCCTGGAGTATAGGGACTGGCGGTTGGTATGGCTACACCTTC
CAWSIGTGGWYGYTF
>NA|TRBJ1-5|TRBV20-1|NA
TGCAGTGCTAGTCAAACTTCGGGGATCGGTCAGCCCCAGCATTTT
CSASQTSGIGQPQHF
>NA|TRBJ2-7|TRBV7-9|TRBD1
TGTGCCAGCAGCTCAAAAGACAGGGGGTTCTACGAGCAGTACTTC
CASSSKDRGFYEQYF
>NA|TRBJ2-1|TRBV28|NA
TGTGCCACAGTGGGGCCCCTCGATCTTGAGCAGTTCTTC
CATVGPLDLEQFF
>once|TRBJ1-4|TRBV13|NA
TGTGCCAGCAGGGGAAGAATGAAGGAAGGGAGGAAACTGTTTTTT
CASRGRMKEGRKLFF
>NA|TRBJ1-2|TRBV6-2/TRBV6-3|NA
TGTGCCAGCAGTCAGGAAAGTTATGGCTACACCTTC
CASSQESYGYTF
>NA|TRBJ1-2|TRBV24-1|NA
TGTGCCACCAGTGATCAGCAGGGAGGTCACTATGGCTACACCTTC
CATSDQQGGHYGYTF
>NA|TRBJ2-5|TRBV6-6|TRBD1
TGTGCCAGCCTCCAGGGGGCTTGGGGGACCCAGTACTTC
CASLQGAWGTQYF
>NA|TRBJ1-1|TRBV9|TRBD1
TGTGCCAGCAGCGCGGGGGCAGGGGGCGTAGGAACTGAAGCTTTCTTT
CASSAGAGGVGTEAFF
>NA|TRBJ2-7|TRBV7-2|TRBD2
TGTGCCAGCAGCCATCTTTTTTTTAGGGAGGGTTCATACGAGCAGTACTTC
CASSHLFFREGSYEQYF
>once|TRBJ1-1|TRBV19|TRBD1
TGTGCCAGTAGTCCTCCAGGGGGCACTGAAGCTTTCTTT
CASSPPGGTEAFF
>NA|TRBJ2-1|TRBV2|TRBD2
TGTGCCAGCAGAGATACCGGGACTAGCGGGAGCAATGAGCAGTTCTTC
CASRDTGTSGSNEQFF
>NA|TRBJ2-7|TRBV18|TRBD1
TGTGCCAGCTCACCCGGGACAGGGGGCTACGAGCAGTACTTC
CASSPGTGGYEQYF
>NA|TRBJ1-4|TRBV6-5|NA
TGTGCCAGCAGACCTCGGGACATCCCTAATGAAAAACTGTTTTTT
CASRPRDIPNEKLFF
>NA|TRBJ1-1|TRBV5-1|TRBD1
TGCGCCAGCAGCTTGTTTTTTGCGCAGGGGGCAACGGAAAACACTGAAGCTTTCTTT
CASSLFFAQGATENTEAFF
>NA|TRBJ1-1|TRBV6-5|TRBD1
TGTGCCAGCAGTTACTTGACAGGGCTGAACACTGAAGCTTTCTTT
CASSYLTGLNTEAFF
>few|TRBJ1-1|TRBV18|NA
TGTGCCAGCTCACCATTACCTTCTTCGACAGGAGTGAACACTGAAGCTTTCTTT
CASSPLPSSTGVNTEAFF
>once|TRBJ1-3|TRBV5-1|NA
TGCGCCAGCAGGTATCTTAAAAACTCTGGAAACACCATATATTTT
CASRYLKNSGNTIYF
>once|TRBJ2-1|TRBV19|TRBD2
TGTGCCAGTTCTAGCGGGGGGGCCGGTGAGCAGTTCTTC
CASSSGGAGEQFF
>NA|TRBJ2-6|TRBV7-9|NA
TGTGCCAGCAGCTTAGAATCCGGCGTCCTGACTTTC
CASSLESGVLTF
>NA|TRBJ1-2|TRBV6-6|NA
TGTGCCAGCAGTTATGGGGGCTCGTCTGGCTACACCTTC
CASSYGGSSGYTF
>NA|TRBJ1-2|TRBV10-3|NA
TGTGCCATCAGTGAGTTGGGAGGGGTTAACTATGGCTACACCTTC
CAISELGGVNYGYTF
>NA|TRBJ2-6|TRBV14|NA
TGTGCCAGCAGCCAAGCTCTCGGAGGAGGGGCCAACGTCCTGACTTTC
CASSQALGGGANVLTF
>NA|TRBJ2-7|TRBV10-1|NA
TGCGCCAGCAGTGAGAAATCAGGTAGTTTGGACGAGCAGTACTTC
CASSEKSGSLDEQYF
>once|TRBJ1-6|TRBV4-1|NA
TGCGCCAGCAGCCCTTCCCACTGGAGCTCCTATAATTCACCCCTCCACTTT
CASSPSHWSSYNSPLHF
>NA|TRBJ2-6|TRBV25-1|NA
TGTGCCAGCAGTGGGGACATTACCTCTGGGGCCAACGTCCTGACTTTC
CASSGDITSGANVLTF
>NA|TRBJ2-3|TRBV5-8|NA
TGTGCCAGCAGCTTAAAGGGCGGGCCTAGCACAGATACGCAGTATTTT
CASSLKGGPSTDTQYF
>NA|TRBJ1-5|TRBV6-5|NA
TGTGCCAGCAGTCGTGAGAGCAATCAGCCCCAGCATTTT
CASSRESNQPQHF
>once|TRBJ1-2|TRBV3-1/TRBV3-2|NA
TGTGCCAGCAGCCAAGGTAGGGGTGACTATGGCTACACCTTC
CASSQGRGDYGYTF
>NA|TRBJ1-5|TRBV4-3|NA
TGCGCCAGCAGTCCGGACACGTATAGCAATCAGCCCCAGCATTTT
CASSPDTYSNQPQHF
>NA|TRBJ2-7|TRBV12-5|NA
TGTGCTAGTGCCTTAATGGGCGGGATCTTCTACGAGCAGTACTTC
CASALMGGIFYEQYF
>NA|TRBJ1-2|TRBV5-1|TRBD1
TGCGCCAGCAGCTTCCACAGGGGTGGCTACACCTTC
CASSFHRGGYTF
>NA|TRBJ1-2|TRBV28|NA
TGTGCCAGCAGTTTAACTACCGATGGCTACACCTTC
CASSLTTDGYTF
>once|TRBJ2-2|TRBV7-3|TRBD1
TGTGCCAGCAGCTCGGGACAGGGGAGCACCGGGGAGCTGTTTTTT
CASSSGQGSTGELFF
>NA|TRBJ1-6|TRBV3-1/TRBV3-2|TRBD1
TGTGCCAGCAGCCAAGTTCGAGGACAGGGGGAGGAATCGTGGAATTCACCCCTCCACTTT
CASSQVRGQGEESWNSPLHF
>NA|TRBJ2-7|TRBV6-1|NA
TGTGCCAGCAGTGAGGGGGCTAGCAGGTACGAGCAGTACTTC
CASSEGASRYEQYF
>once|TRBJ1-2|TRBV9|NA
TGTGCCAGCAGCTTAAGGACAGCCTACTATGGCTACACCTTC
CASSLRTAYYGYTF
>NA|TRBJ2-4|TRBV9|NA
TGTGCCAGCAGCATCAGGGGTAAGAAAAACATTCAGTACTTC
CASSIRGKKNIQYF
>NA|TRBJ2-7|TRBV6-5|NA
TGTGCCAGCAGTTTTCGCGAGCAATCCTACGAGCAGTACTTC
CASSFREQSYEQYF
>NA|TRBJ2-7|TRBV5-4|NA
TGTGCCAGCAGCTCAGGGACCTACGAGCAGTACTTC
CASSSGTYEQYF
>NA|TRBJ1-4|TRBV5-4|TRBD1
TGTGCCAGCAGCTTTACCCAGGGGGCAACTAATGAAAAACTGTTTTTT
CASSFTQGATNEKLFF
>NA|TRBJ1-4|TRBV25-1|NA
TGTGCCAGCAGTGAATACAAGCTGGAAAAACTGTTTTTT
CASSEYKLEKLFF
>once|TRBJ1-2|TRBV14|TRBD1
TGTGCCAGCAGGGCGAACGACAGGGGGCTTGATGGCTACACCTTC
CASRANDRGLDGYTF
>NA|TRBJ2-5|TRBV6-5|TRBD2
TGTGCCAGCAGACCCAGCGGGGGGGTAGGGGAGACCCAGTACTTC
CASRPSGGVGETQYF
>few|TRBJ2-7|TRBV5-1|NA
TGCGCCAGCAGCTTGAACCAGGCCGAGCAGTACTTC
CASSLNQAEQYF
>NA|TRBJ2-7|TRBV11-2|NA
TGTGCCAGCAGCTTAGTGGCAGGGTCTACCGAGCAGTACTTC
CASSLVAGSTEQYF
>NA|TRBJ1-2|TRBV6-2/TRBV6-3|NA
TGTGCCAGCAGTTACAAACAGGCGTATGGCTACACCTTC
CASSYKQAYGYTF
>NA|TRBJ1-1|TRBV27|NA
TGTGCCAGCAGCCAAGGGGGCACTGAAGCTTTCTTT
CASSQGGTEAFF
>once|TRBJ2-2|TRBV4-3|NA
TGCGCCAGCAGCCAAGCCAAACAGGGATCCGGGGAGCTGTTTTTT
CASSQAKQGSGELFF